Here is one TCR beta chain with its context. PCR involved 60 Vbeta and 13 Jbeta primers. Some clones are missing from TCRdb's copy, which holds only in-frame ones; the method was immunoSEQ multiplex PCR. Counted here are 100,000 or so clones, 69% occurring once; the ten biggest clones make up 3.2%. CDR1 and CDR2 from the germline V gene are KGHSH and LQKENI. Trimming shortened V by 3 bases and J by 1 base, and 19 bases separated the two germline ends. This CDR3 spans 19 amino acids. The sample originates from a study of cytomegalovirus exposure and HLA in healthy donors. The rearrangement links TRBV18 to TRBJ2-6; D possibly corresponds to TRBD2 (6 bases). Sequenced sample: PBMCs. This receptor was obtained from a man in his thirties or forties in good health and CMV-seronegative. CDR3 protein: CASSPNFGSHTSGANVLTF. CDR3 in DNA: TGTGCCAGCTCACCGAATTTCGGGAGTCATACGTCTGGGGCCAACGTCCTGACTTTC.